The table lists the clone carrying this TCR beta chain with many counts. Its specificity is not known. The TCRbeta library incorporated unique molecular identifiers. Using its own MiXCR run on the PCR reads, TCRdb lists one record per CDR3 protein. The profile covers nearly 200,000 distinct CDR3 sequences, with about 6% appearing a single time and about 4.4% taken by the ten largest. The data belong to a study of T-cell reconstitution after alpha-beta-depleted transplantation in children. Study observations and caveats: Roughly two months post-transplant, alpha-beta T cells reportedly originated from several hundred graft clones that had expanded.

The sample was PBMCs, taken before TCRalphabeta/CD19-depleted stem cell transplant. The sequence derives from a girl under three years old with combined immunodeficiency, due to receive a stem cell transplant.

CDR3 nucleotide sequence: TGCAGTCCCCGGGGGACTAGCGGGGGGTCTTTCAATGAGCAGTTCTTC. This translates into CSPRGTSGGSFNEQFF. This chain connects TRBV20-1 to TRBJ2-1; TRBD2 matches 15 bases. V gave up 8 bases and J gave up 6 bases; unmatched junction bases: 11. The CDR3 runs 16 residues. Germline CDR1 is DFQATT and CDR2 is SNEGSKA (reference sequence).